These T cell receptor beta chains were read from a single sample in a study of OX40 agonist ivuxolimab in advanced cancers. Using immunoSEQ multiplex PCR, the repertoire was profiled, and TCRdb retains in-frame clones only, with some absent. This sample has about 36,000 clones, with 70% to 85% found just once. Here the sequenced sample was CD4+ or CD8+ T cells sorted from blood, taken in a trial of the OX40 agonist ivuxolimab. Receptors were obtained from an adult with an advanced solid tumor such as melanoma, head and neck, liver or kidney cancer. Each CDR3 is given with its conserved first and last residue. The D gene is left open where the match is weak. Where a row states a size, it is once, few, many or the class of an expanded clone; other rows omit it.

V gene: TRBV7-6; clone size: .; J gene: TRBJ2-7; D gene: .; CDR3 protein: CASSPEQGSEQYF; CDR3 DNA: TGTGCCAGCAGCCCCGAACAGGGCTCCGAGCAGTACTTC
V gene: TRBV5-1; clone size: .; J gene: TRBJ1-6; D gene: .; CDR3 protein: CASKLGTDSPLHF; CDR3 DNA: TGCGCCAGCAAACTGGGAACGGATTCACCCCTCCACTTT
V gene: TRBV14; clone size: .; J gene: TRBJ2-7; D gene: .; CDR3 protein: CASSHNGITATSYEQYF; CDR3 DNA: TGTGCCAGCAGCCACAACGGTATAACAGCCACATCCTACGAGCAGTACTTC
V gene: TRBV5-5; clone size: .; J gene: TRBJ2-2; D gene: TRBD1; CDR3 protein: CASSLAKTWTGRTGELFF; CDR3 DNA: TGTGCCAGCAGCTTGGCCAAAACCTGGACAGGGCGAACAGGGGAGCTGTTTTTT
V gene: TRBV5-6; clone size: .; J gene: TRBJ2-3; D gene: .; CDR3 protein: CASSMVDTQYF; CDR3 DNA: TGTGCCAGCAGTATGGTCGATACGCAGTATTTT
V gene: TRBV5-4; clone size: .; J gene: TRBJ2-3; D gene: .; CDR3 protein: CASSFQRGRTDTQYF; CDR3 DNA: TGTGCCAGCAGCTTTCAGAGGGGCCGCACAGATACGCAGTATTTT
V gene: TRBV5-1; clone size: .; J gene: TRBJ2-3; D gene: TRBD2; CDR3 protein: CASSSLAGGADTQYF; CDR3 DNA: TGCGCCAGCAGCTCACTAGCGGGGGGAGCAGATACGCAGTATTTT
V gene: TRBV11-1; clone size: few; J gene: TRBJ2-5; D gene: TRBD2; CDR3 protein: CASSLAGGMETQYF; CDR3 DNA: TGTGCCAGCAGCTTAGCGGGGGGGATGGAGACCCAGTACTTC
V gene: TRBV10-3; clone size: .; J gene: TRBJ2-5; D gene: TRBD1; CDR3 protein: CAISDLRDRQETQYF; CDR3 DNA: TGTGCCATCAGTGATTTAAGGGACAGACAAGAGACCCAGTACTTC
V gene: TRBV6-5; clone size: .; J gene: TRBJ1-1; D gene: TRBD1; CDR3 protein: CASGGTGAMNTEAFF; CDR3 DNA: TGTGCCAGCGGGGGGACAGGGGCCATGAACACTGAAGCTTTCTTT
V gene: TRBV28; clone size: few; J gene: TRBJ2-7; D gene: .; CDR3 protein: CASSPQTGGVPEQYF; CDR3 DNA: TGTGCCAGCAGTCCACAGACAGGTGGTGTACCCGAGCAGTACTTC
V gene: TRBV29-1; clone size: .; J gene: TRBJ2-7; D gene: .; CDR3 protein: CSVEDSGATYEQYF; CDR3 DNA: TGCAGCGTTGAAGATTCGGGGGCCACCTACGAGCAGTACTTC
V gene: TRBV30; clone size: few; J gene: TRBJ2-7; D gene: TRBD1; CDR3 protein: CAWMTGVSYEQYF; CDR3 DNA: TGTGCCTGGATGACAGGGGTCTCCTACGAGCAGTACTTC
V gene: TRBV18; clone size: once; J gene: TRBJ2-7; D gene: .; CDR3 protein: CASSPLTSYEQYF; CDR3 DNA: TGTGCCAGCTCACCACTGACTTCCTACGAGCAGTACTTC
V gene: TRBV7-8; clone size: .; J gene: TRBJ2-7; D gene: .; CDR3 protein: CASSLFEFDEQYF; CDR3 DNA: TGTGCCAGCAGCTTATTCGAATTCGACGAGCAGTACTTC
V gene: TRBV2; clone size: .; J gene: TRBJ2-3; D gene: .; CDR3 protein: CASRDPGAGKADTQYF; CDR3 DNA: TGTGCCAGCAGGGACCCGGGGGCGGGGAAGGCAGATACGCAGTATTTT
V gene: TRBV6-5; clone size: .; J gene: TRBJ2-3; D gene: .; CDR3 protein: CASSYLRQATTDTQYF; CDR3 DNA: TGTGCCAGCAGTTACCTCAGACAAGCGACGACAGATACGCAGTATTTT
V gene: TRBV6-1; clone size: .; J gene: TRBJ1-1; D gene: TRBD1; CDR3 protein: CASRDRRGAEAFF; CDR3 DNA: TGTGCCAGCAGGGACAGGAGAGGGGCTGAAGCTTTCTTT
V gene: TRBV13; clone size: .; J gene: TRBJ1-2; D gene: .; CDR3 protein: CASSRRAGPNYGYTF; CDR3 DNA: TGTGCCAGCAGCCGCCGAGCGGGGCCGAACTATGGCTACACCTTC
V gene: TRBV10-1; clone size: .; J gene: TRBJ1-5; D gene: .; CDR3 protein: CASSEKRGFGNQPQHF; CDR3 DNA: TGCGCCAGCAGTGAAAAAAGGGGTTTTGGCAATCAGCCCCAGCATTTT
V gene: TRBV2; clone size: .; J gene: TRBJ1-2; D gene: .; CDR3 protein: CASSEVGGDHYGYTF; CDR3 DNA: TGTGCCAGCAGTGAAGTCGGAGGGGACCACTATGGCTACACCTTC
V gene: TRBV4-1; clone size: .; J gene: TRBJ2-2; D gene: .; CDR3 protein: CASSQDATVNTGELFF; CDR3 DNA: TGCGCCAGCAGCCAAGATGCGACAGTTAACACCGGGGAGCTGTTTTTT
V gene: TRBV6-4; clone size: .; J gene: TRBJ1-5; D gene: .; CDR3 protein: CASSEFIIVEANQPQHF; CDR3 DNA: TGTGCCAGCAGTGAGTTTATTATTGTGGAGGCTAATCAGCCCCAGCATTTT
V gene: TRBV18; clone size: few; J gene: TRBJ2-7; D gene: .; CDR3 protein: CASSPGSYEQYF; CDR3 DNA: TGTGCCAGCTCACCTGGCTCCTACGAGCAGTACTTC
V gene: TRBV6-6; clone size: .; J gene: TRBJ1-1; D gene: TRBD1; CDR3 protein: CASSSMPGQGAFF; CDR3 DNA: TGTGCCAGCAGTTCGATGCCGGGACAGGGGGCTTTCTTT
V gene: TRBV25-1; clone size: .; J gene: TRBJ1-1; D gene: TRBD1; CDR3 protein: CASSDPRQGDTEAFF; CDR3 DNA: TGTGCCAGCAGTGACCCCCGACAGGGGGACACTGAAGCTTTCTTT
V gene: TRBV14; clone size: .; J gene: TRBJ2-5; D gene: .; CDR3 protein: CASSQVRLAQETQYF; CDR3 DNA: TGTGCCAGCAGCCAAGTACGGCTGGCTCAAGAGACCCAGTACTTC
V gene: TRBV13; clone size: .; J gene: TRBJ1-1; D gene: .; CDR3 protein: CASSPDRRNTEAFF; CDR3 DNA: TGTGCCAGCAGCCCCGACCGAAGGAACACTGAAGCTTTCTTT
V gene: TRBV28; clone size: .; J gene: TRBJ2-3; D gene: TRBD1; CDR3 protein: CASSLGQGALTDTQYF; CDR3 DNA: TGTGCCAGCAGTCTGGGACAGGGGGCGCTCACAGATACGCAGTATTTT